These 9 T cell receptor beta chains were sequenced from one sample in a study of regulatory T cells in long-lasting Graves disease. With iRepertoire HTBI primers and Arm-PCR of CDR3 regions, TCR beta libraries were built. TCRdb reprocessed the multiplex PCR reads with MiXCR, giving one entry per CDR3 protein. Of approximately 480,000 distinct CDR3 sequences listed, around 16% were seen once; the top ten hold 10% to 15%. Time point in this sample: newly diagnosed GD, antithyroid drugs for less than 3 months. Scientists built the TCR library using RNA that was extracted from PBMCs. These records were also assigned to another study, of T cells in Graves' hyperthyroidism and ophthalmopathy.

The sample consisted of peripheral blood mononuclear cells (PBMCs), taken at new diagnosis, from a patient treated with antithyroid drugs. Every receptor here comes from a man aged 40-49 years with Graves disease.

This clonotype turned up a few times. Written as DNA, the CDR3 is TGTGCCACCAGCAGGGGGTGGGGGCTCTCGAATGAGCAGTTCTTC. Protein product: CATSRGWGLSNEQFF. The rearrangement uses TRBV15 and TRBJ2-1; possibly TRBD1 for D (6 bases). Germline V gene sequence: CDR1 LNHNV, CDR2 YYDKDF (reference sequence). The CDR3 contains 15 residues. V shed 3 bases and J shed 7 bases, with 16 bases lying between them.

This clonotype has a count of ten or more. The rearrangement joins TRBV11-1 to TRBJ2-5; TRBD1 matches at 8 bases. Germline V lookup: CDR1 SGHAT, CDR2 FQDESV (reference sequence). Trimming at V came to 5 bases and at J to 4 bases, leaving 12 bases not matched to a gene. This CDR3 spans 16 amino acids. The CDR3 is CASSPRRQGNRETQYF. For the CDR3, the DNA is TGTGCCAGCAGCCCGAGGAGACAGGGGAATCGAGAGACCCAGTACTTC.

This clonotype has just a few counts. The V gene is TRBV7-2, the J gene TRBJ2-1, with 7 bases lining up with TRBD2. This CDR3 is built from 16 residues. Trimming took 5 bases from V and 7 from J; bases not matched to a gene: 14. Germline CDR1 SGHTA, CDR2 FQGNSA. The CDR3 DNA is TGTGCCAGCAGCGCCCAATCGGGACTAAATGGGAATGAGCAGTTCTTC. Translated: CASSAQSGLNGNEQFF.

This clonotype was detected many times. J is TRBJ2-7 and V is TRBV28, with TRBD1 matching 8 bases. Germline assignment: CDR1 MDHEN and CDR2 SYDVKM. This CDR3 region has 13 residues. Germline trimming cut 7 bases from V and 3 bases from J; bases unmatched to any gene: 5. CDR3 sequence: CASKSGGDYEQYF. The CDR3 nucleotides read TGTGCCAGCAAGTCAGGGGGCGACTACGAGCAGTACTTC.

The chain carries TRBV30 and TRBJ1-2; tentatively, D is TRBD1 (6 bases). The germline CDR1 and CDR2 sequences are GTSNPN and SVGIG (reference sequence). V dropped 2 bases and J dropped 7 bases, with 14 bases sitting between them. The CDR3 extends over 13 amino acids. The CDR3 here is CAWSPSGGLGYTF. The CDR3 DNA follows: TGTGCCTGGAGTCCCTCTGGGGGCCTTGGCTACACCTTC.

This clonotype was observed a few times. The genes are TRBV12-3 or TRBV12-4 and TRBJ2-7; 9 positions agree with TRBD2. V gave up 0 bases and J gave up 4 bases; unmatched junction bases: 13. The CDR3 runs to 18 residues. The CDR3 DNA is TGTGCCAGCAGTTTAGCGATAGGGGGTAGCGGGGGATTTTACGAGCAGTACTTC. Translated: CASSLAIGGSGGFYEQYF.

In the case of this clonotype: This may come from a read error, since a much larger clone is one base off. It is likely a read error, because the conserved phenylalanine at the end of the CDR3 is missing. The chain uses TRBV12-3 or TRBV12-4 and TRBJ2-3; 9 positions agree with TRBD1. This CDR3 is built from 15 residues. V lost 2 bases to trimming and J lost 5 bases; unmatched junction nucleotides: 5. The CDR3 loop is CASSLLGQGGDTQYS. CDR3 DNA: TGTGCCAGCAGTTTATTGGGACAGGGTGGAGATACGCAGTATTCT.

Many counts were recorded for this clonotype. The chain links TRBV20-1 to TRBJ2-7; TRBD2 matches 10 bases. The germline CDR1 and CDR2 sequences are DFQATT and SNEGSKA (reference sequence). With V trimmed by 3 bases and J by 6 bases, 8 bases remained unmatched. The CDR3 covers 14 residues. CDR3 residues: CSASQLAGASEQYF. The CDR3 DNA follows: TGCAGTGCTAGTCAGCTAGCGGGAGCTTCCGAGCAGTACTTC.

This clonotype was seen repeatedly, ten times or more. V and J are TRBV15 and TRBJ1-2, with D perhaps TRBD1 (6 bases). The V and J ends lost 0 bases and 7 bases respectively, with 15 bases between them. The CDR3 is made up of 15 amino acids. In germline, CDR1 is LNHNV, CDR2 YYDKDF (reference sequence). The CDR3, as DNA: TGTGCCACCAGCAGAGACCATGACCCGGGGGCTGGCTACACCTTC. Protein sequence: CATSRDHDPGAGYTF.